The clone carrying this TCR beta chain has only one observation. Its target is not known. It may be a read error: a sequence one base away is much more abundant. The source of the sample is a study of T cells in Graves' hyperthyroidism and ophthalmopathy. Findings and caveats of the study: Most thyroid clonotypes with frequency above 0.001 were detected in blood. Before onset, ophthalmopathy was predicted by the model a median approximately 6.7 months earlier.

Trimming shortened V by 3 bases and J by 0 bases, and 11 bases separated the two germline ends. Germline loops: CDR1 DFQATT, CDR2 SNEGSKA (reference sequence). This CDR3 region has 14 residues. TCR beta CDR3 regions were amplified from RNA. An initial round of RT-PCR targeting the TCR CDR3 relied on the HTBI primer set. TCRdb called the multiplex PCR reads again in MiXCR, with one record for every CDR3 protein. Among roughly 160,000 distinct CDR3 sequences listed, roughly 10% were seen once. The sequenced material came from blood. The source of this sequence is a woman younger than 35 with Graves' hyperthyroidism that later progressed to Graves' ophthalmopathy. The chain links TRBV20-1 to TRBJ1-1; D unclear. The CDR3 sequence is CSARLGGVNTEAFF. The CDR3 DNA reads TGCAGTGCTAGGCTGGGTGGCGTGAACACTGAAGCTTTCTTT.